The clone carrying this TCR beta chain was observed a few times. Antigen: not known. This CDR3 is built from 14 residues. Germline-derived CDR1 and CDR2 are GTSNPN and SVGIG (reference sequence). Trimming shortened V by 3 bases and J by 2 bases, and 11 bases separated the two germline ends. This entry belongs to a study of regulatory T cells in long-lasting Graves disease. As for the study in general: Patients newly diagnosed with Graves' had been on antithyroid drugs for under 3 months.

As for time point: newly diagnosed GD, antithyroid drugs for less than 3 months. Making the TCR library involved RNA that had been extracted from PBMCs. For TCR beta, libraries came from iRepertoire HTBI primers and Arm-PCR of CDR3 regions. TCRdb re-derived calls from the multiplex PCR reads in MiXCR, one entry per CDR3 protein. The top ten hold less than 40% of the sample, which has about 320,000 distinct CDR3 sequences, about 20% seen once. Overall study findings and caveats: Persistent disease favored TRBV28, TRBJ1-2 and TRBJ2-5.

This TCR came from a female donor with Graves disease. The rearrangement joins TRBV30 to TRBJ1-5; D possibly corresponds to TRBD1 (5 bases). The sample consisted of peripheral blood mononuclear cells (PBMCs), taken at new diagnosis, from a patient treated with antithyroid drugs. CDR3 protein: CAWSPGQGNQPQHF. The CDR3 DNA follows: TGTGCCTGGAGCCCAGGGCAGGGCAATCAGCCCCAGCATTTT.